Listed here are 32 T cell receptor beta chains from one sample, sequenced in a study of blood T cell repertoires in COVID-19. Sequenced by immunoSEQ multiplex PCR; TCRdb stores in-frame clones only, minus some. The sample has fewer than 250,000 clones; 86% are singletons. Sequencing used PBMCs or T cells enriched from blood (not recorded which). The source of these receptors is a middle-aged woman with acute COVID-19.

V is TRBV4-2 and J is TRBJ2-7; tentative D call: TRBD2 (6 bases). V dropped 2 bases and J dropped 2 bases, with 16 bases sitting between them. Germline V CDR1 and CDR2: LGHNA, YNFKEQ. The CDR3 has 16 amino acids. The DNA for the CDR3 is TGTGCCAGCAGCCAACGGCCGGGAGCGTGGCCCTACGAGCAGTACTTC. This encodes CASSQRPGAWPYEQYF.

The chain links TRBV11-2 to TRBJ1-3, with D unresolved. The CDR3 contains 15 residues. V was clipped by 2 bases and J by 0 bases, with 8 bases between them. Germline V gene lookup returns CDR1 SGHAT and CDR2 FQNNGV. CDR3 amino acids: CASSLMTGSGNTIYF. The CDR3 DNA reads as TGTGCCAGCAGCTTAATGACGGGCTCTGGAAACACCATATATTTT.

The chain carries TRBV7-2 and TRBJ2-7; 10 bases agree with TRBD1. The germline CDR1 and CDR2 sequences are SGHTA and FQGNSA. This CDR3 region has 14 residues. After removal of 3 bases from V and 2 bases from J, the junction contained 1 base not matched to a gene. CDR3 nucleotides: TGTGCCAGCAGCTTCGGGACAGGGGCCTACGAGCAGTACTTC. Amino acids: CASSFGTGAYEQYF.

The chain joins TRBV6-5 to TRBJ2-7; TRBD2 aligns across 7 bases. Per germline, CDR1 MNHEY and CDR2 SVGAGI. The CDR3 consists of 13 residues. Trimming removed 6 bases from V and 1 base from J; junction bases left unmatched: 3. CDR3 sequence: CASRTSSSYEQYF. The CDR3 DNA reads as TGTGCCAGCAGGACTAGCTCTTCCTACGAGCAGTACTTC.

The genes are TRBV27 and TRBJ1-1, with D possibly being TRBD1 (5 bases). V was cut by 5 bases and J by 4 bases, with 17 bases left in between. CDR1 and CDR2 (germline): MNHEY, SMNVEV (reference sequence). The CDR3 loop spans 15 amino acids. The CDR3 region is CASSPFGGGGTEAFF. The CDR3 nucleotides are TGTGCCAGCAGTCCCTTCGGGGGGGGAGGCACTGAAGCTTTCTTT.

This chain joins TRBV13 and TRBJ1-2; no definite D call. V was shortened by 1 base and J by 8 bases, with 17 bases between the two germline ends. The CDR3 is made up of 15 amino acids. Germline V gives CDR1 PRHDT, CDR2 FYEKMQ (reference sequence). In DNA, the CDR3 is TGTGCCAGCAGCTTAGAATCTGCGGGGTTACGGGGCTACACCTTC. Its translation: CASSLESAGLRGYTF.

V is TRBV9 and J is TRBJ2-5; 8 bases line up with TRBD2. Germline V gene lookup returns CDR1 SGDLS and CDR2 YYNGEE. The CDR3 is made up of 19 amino acids. With 0 bases clipped from V and 4 bases from J, the junction kept 17 bases outside the gene matches. CDR3 amino acids: CASSVEGAAGGVGTETQYF. The CDR3 nucleotides read TGTGCCAGCAGCGTAGAAGGGGCCGCGGGAGGTGTCGGAACAGAGACCCAGTACTTC.

The chain recombines TRBV7-8 with TRBJ2-5; 12 bases match TRBD2. The CDR3 is 18 amino acids. Germline CDR1 and CDR2: SGHVS and FQNEAQ. The V segment lost 5 bases and the J segment 1 base; nucleotides outside the gene matches: 11. CDR3 amino acids: CASSPLGLAGFLQETQYF. The CDR3 DNA follows: TGTGCCAGCAGCCCACTAGGACTAGCGGGGTTCCTCCAAGAGACCCAGTACTTC.

The chain carries TRBV6-1 and TRBJ1-4; 7 bases agree with TRBD1. From germline, CDR1 is MNHNS and CDR2 SASEGT. The CDR3 runs to 13 residues. The junction had 0 bases not matched to a gene; V was cut back by 3 bases and J by 5 bases. CDR3 protein: CASSEDRNEKLFF. The CDR3 region has the DNA TGTGCCAGCAGTGAGGACAGGAATGAAAAACTGTTTTTT.

V usage is TRBV28 and J usage is TRBJ2-7, with D possibly being TRBD2 (6 bases). Per germline, CDR1 MDHEN and CDR2 SYDVKM. This CDR3 has 13 amino acids. Trimming shortened V by 7 bases and J by 0 bases, and 10 bases separated the two germline ends. The CDR3: CASTREISYEQYF. The DNA for the CDR3 is TGTGCCAGCACCCGGGAGATCTCCTACGAGCAGTACTTC.

The chain uses TRBV28 and TRBJ2-3, with 7 bases identical to TRBD1. V was clipped by 5 bases and J by 5 bases; unmatched bases: 10. The germline gives CDR1 MDHEN, CDR2 SYDVKM. There are 15 residues in the CDR3. CDR3: CASSPDRVLRDTQYF. The CDR3 DNA is TGTGCCAGCAGTCCCGACAGGGTATTACGAGATACGCAGTATTTT.

The genes are TRBV2 and TRBJ2-3; the D gene is possibly TRBD2 (6 bases). Trimming shortened V by 7 bases and J by 4 bases, and 15 bases separated the two germline ends. This CDR3 region has 14 residues. Germline V lookup: CDR1 SNHLY, CDR2 FYNNEI. CDR3 nucleotides: TGTGCCAGCACAGGCAGGGAGGCCCCAGATACGCAGTATTTT. It specifies CASTGREAPDTQYF.

This chain joins TRBV7-9 and TRBJ2-2; D remains unclear. Germline loops: CDR1 SEHNR, CDR2 FQNEAQ (reference sequence). This CDR3 contains 15 residues. V lost 2 bases, J lost 3 bases, and 10 bases lay in between. As DNA, the CDR3 is TGTGCCAGCAGCTTAACATCCGTGGACACCGGGGAGCTGTTTTTT. Translated, it gives CASSLTSVDTGELFF.

This clone was observed a few times. This sequence joins TRBV30 and TRBJ2-7, with 7 bases matching TRBD1. The germline CDR1 and CDR2 sequences are GTSNPN and SVGIG (reference sequence). The V gene end was trimmed by 8 bases and the J gene end by 6 bases; junction bases not matched to a gene: 7. CDR3 length equals 11 residues. The CDR3 region has the DNA TGTGCCGTACAGGGGTTTGGCGAGCAGTACTTC. Residues: CAVQGFGEQYF.

Comments on this clone: Other DNA sequences from this sample encode an identical CDR3 as well. This rearrangement joins TRBV28 to TRBJ2-7; D possibly corresponds to TRBD2 (5 bases). Trimming left V 2 bases short and J 2 bases short, with 7 bases between. This CDR3 region has 13 residues. CDR1 and CDR2 (germline): MDHEN, SYDVKM. The CDR3 reads CASSLSGTYEQYF. CDR3 bases: TGTGCCAGCAGTTTAAGCGGTACCTACGAGCAGTACTTC. The whole variable domain, filled in from reference TRBV28 and TRBJ2-7, reads DVKVTQSSRYLVKRTGEKVFLECVQDMDHENMFWYRQDPGLGLRLIYFSYDVKMKEKGDIPEGYSVSREKKERFSLILESASTNQTSMYLCASSLSGTYEQYFGPGTRLTVT.

This clone was picked up one time. J is TRBJ2-3 and V is TRBV10-3, with 11 bases identical to TRBD1. Germline CDR1 is ENHRY and CDR2 is SYGVKD. V was clipped by 6 bases and J by 0 bases; unmatched bases: 5. The CDR3 loop spans 16 amino acids. The CDR3 DNA reads TGTGCCATCAGCGGGGACAGGGGGTTTAGCACAGATACGCAGTATTTT. Its protein is CAISGDRGFSTDTQYF.

CDR3 residues: CASSASTSGTRSGTQYF. As DNA, the CDR3 is TGTGCCAGCAGCGCCTCGACTAGCGGGACAAGATCAGGTACGCAGTATTTT. The V and J genes are TRBV21-1 and TRBJ2-3; the table calls TRBD2, which could not be checked here. TRBV21-1 has pseudogene status. This CDR3 comprises 17 residues.

A few counts support this clone. Other DNA sequences of this sample code for an identical CDR3. The chain is built from TRBV28 and TRBJ2-7, with a weak D call TRBD2 (5 bases). The V end lost 3 bases, the J end lost 4 bases, and 7 bases lay between the germline ends. This CDR3 spans 12 amino acids. In germline, CDR1 is MDHEN, CDR2 SYDVKM. The CDR3 sequence: CASSLDSYEQYF. The DNA of the CDR3 is TGTGCCAGCAGTTTGGACTCGTACGAGCAGTACTTC.

This chain joins TRBV6-2 or TRBV6-3 and TRBJ1-5; 9 bases map to TRBD1. Germline lookup yields CDR1 MNHEY and CDR2 SVGEGT. Trimming took 5 bases from V and 5 from J; bases not matched to a gene: 4. The CDR3 runs to 14 residues. The CDR3 here is CASSMTGGYQPQHF. CDR3 nucleotide sequence: TGTGCCAGCAGTATGACAGGGGGATATCAGCCCCAGCATTTT.

The gene calls are TRBV30 and TRBJ1-2; D gene uncertain. Germline CDR1 reads GTSNPN; CDR2 reads SVGIG (reference sequence). The CDR3 is 14 residues long. Trimming removed 5 bases from V and 3 bases from J, with 16 bases in between. CDR3 in DNA: TGTGCCTGGCCGGGGAGGTGGCCTGACTATGGCTACACCTTC. As protein: CAWPGRWPDYGYTF.

The CDR3 DNA is TGTGCCAGCAGTTTAAGCGTCGGGACGGGAGGTGAAAAACTGTTTTTT. It specifies CASSLSVGTGGEKLFF. This rearrangement joins TRBV27 to TRBJ1-4; D possibly corresponds to TRBD1 (5 bases). Trimming cost V 2 bases and J 7 bases, with 17 bases left between them. CDR1 is MNHEY, CDR2 SMNVEV, per germline (reference sequence). The CDR3 has 16 residues.

V usage is TRBV5-1 and J usage is TRBJ2-2, with D uncertain. The germline V gene has CDR1 SGHRS and CDR2 YFSETQ. With 4 bases removed from V and 4 bases from J, the gap between germline ends came to 11 bases. This CDR3 spans 14 amino acids. CDR3 sequence: CASSPMGVTGELFF. CDR3 DNA: TGCGCCAGCAGCCCTATGGGCGTCACCGGGGAGCTGTTTTTT.

The rearrangement links TRBV28 to TRBJ1-2; 7 nucleotides line up with TRBD1. This CDR3 is 12 amino acids long. From germline, CDR1 is MDHEN and CDR2 SYDVKM. V lost 2 bases, J lost 11 bases, and 5 bases stayed unmatched. As DNA, the CDR3 is TGTGCCAGCAGTTTACTTGACAGGGCTTACACCTTC. This gives the protein CASSLLDRAYTF.

The rearrangement links TRBV7-6 to TRBJ2-6; D call uncertain. Germline V gene lookup returns CDR1 SGHVS and CDR2 FNYEAQ. This CDR3 has 16 amino acids. V gave up 5 bases and J gave up 0 bases, with 11 bases separating them. The CDR3: CASSPGDYSGANVLTF. Here the CDR3 DNA reads TGTGCCAGCAGCCCGGGTGATTACTCTGGGGCCAACGTCCTGACTTTC. The full variable domain, rest sourced from reference TRBV7-6 and TRBJ2-6, is GAGVSQSPRYKVTKRGQDVALRCDPISGHVSLYWYRQALGQGPEFLTYFNYEAQQDKSGLPNDRFSAERPEGSISTLTIQRTEQRDSAMYRCASSPGDYSGANVLTFGAGSRLTVL.

This chain joins TRBV28 and TRBJ2-7; tentative D call: TRBD1 (6 bases). Per germline, CDR1 MDHEN and CDR2 SYDVKM. The V gene lost 6 bases and the J gene lost 9 bases, with 27 bases spanning the gap. This CDR3 contains 16 residues. The CDR3 nucleotides read TGTGCCAGCAGCCAGGACAGTGAGGCCCACTTGGTCAGGCAGTACTTC. It encodes CASSQDSEAHLVRQYF.

V usage is TRBV11-2 and J usage is TRBJ1-1; TRBD1 might be the D (5 bases). Germline V CDR1 and CDR2: SGHAT, FQNNGV. Trimming took off 3 bases at V and 0 bases at J, with 14 bases between the two ends. The CDR3 length is 16 residues. The CDR3 DNA is TGTGCCAGCAGCTTGGGGCCGTCCGAGATGAACACTGAAGCTTTCTTT. Translating gives CASSLGPSEMNTEAFF.

This clone was seen more than once but under ten times. The gene calls are TRBV14 and TRBJ2-3, with D possibly matching TRBD2 (7 bases). Trimming left V 0 bases short and J 2 bases short, with 12 bases between. The CDR3 extends over 16 amino acids. Germline V gene lookup returns CDR1 SGHDN and CDR2 FVKESK. CDR3 bases: TGTGCCAGCAGCCAAGAGGGGGGGCGCCTCACAGATACGCAGTATTTT. As protein: CASSQEGGRLTDTQYF.

The chain links TRBV10-2 to TRBJ2-3; D not certain. Germline V gene sequence: CDR1 WSHSY, CDR2 SAAADI. Trimming pared 7 bases from V and 1 base from J, leaving 6 bases between. This CDR3 is 12 amino acids long. As DNA, the CDR3 is TGCGCCAGCACCGGAGGCACAGATACGCAGTATTTT. As protein: CASTGGTDTQYF.

The chain links TRBV7-3 to TRBJ2-6; 7 bases map to TRBD1. Trimming took 8 bases from V and 0 from J; bases not matched to a gene: 7. The CDR3 spans 16 residues. Germline CDR1 and CDR2: SGHTA and FQGTGA. The CDR3 DNA reads as TGTGCCAGCGGGACAGCCCCTAACTCTGGGGCCAACGTCCTGACTTTC. Encoded protein: CASGTAPNSGANVLTF.

The rearrangement links TRBV28 to TRBJ2-5; no firm D call. CDR3 length: 12 residues. CDR1 is MDHEN, CDR2 SYDVKM, per germline. V gave up 6 bases and J gave up 5 bases, with 10 bases separating them. The CDR3 is CASRQTQETQYF. The CDR3 nucleotides are TGTGCCAGCAGGCAGACTCAGGAGACCCAGTACTTC. Looking up the rest from reference TRBV28 and TRBJ2-5 gives the full variable domain: DVKVTQSSRYLVKRTGEKVFLECVQDMDHENMFWYRQDPGLGLRLIYFSYDVKMKEKGDIPEGYSVSREKKERFSLILESASTNQTSMYLCASRQTQETQYFGPGTRLLVL.

The gene calls are TRBV28 and TRBJ1-2; no clear D. The CDR3 totals 14 residues. V lost 6 bases, J lost 0 bases, and 11 bases lay in between. CDR1 and CDR2 (germline): MDHEN, SYDVKM. This CDR3 is CASRIGSANYGYTF. The CDR3 DNA is TGTGCCAGCAGAATCGGGTCAGCTAACTATGGCTACACCTTC.

This chain connects TRBV19 to TRBJ2-2; TRBD1 matches 8 bases. The CDR3 spans 17 residues. Trimming at V came to 2 bases and at J to 2 bases, leaving 7 bases not matched to a gene. In germline, CDR1 is LNHDA, CDR2 SQIVND (reference sequence). CDR3 residues: CASSIQEGQVNTGELFF. The CDR3 nucleotides are TGTGCCAGTAGTATACAGGAGGGACAGGTTAACACCGGGGAGCTGTTTTTT.